A selection of T cell receptor beta chains follows, all from one sample in a study of shared T cell receptors in the human thymus. Here immunoSEQ multiplex PCR was the method, and the copy in TCRdb shows in-frame clones only, minus some. The table lists approximately 730,000 clones, approximately 85% of them singletons. The data were also submitted as part of a second study, on human thymus T cells.

The sample taken for sequencing was thymocytes. All receptors come from a girl less than two years old with a congenital heart defect. Both conserved end residues are part of each CDR3. A D gene is named only where the DNA matches it firmly. Not all rows give a size; the values are once, few, many and, for expanded clones, a class.

CDR3nt,CDR3aa,v_gene,j_gene,abundance,d_gene
TGTGCCAGCAGCGCCGGGACAGGAGACTCTGGAAACACCATATATTTT,CASSAGTGDSGNTIYF,TRBV7-3,TRBJ1-3,few,TRBD1
TGTGCCAGCAGCATCGCCAACCGACACTTAGGCACTGAAGCTTTCTTT,CASSIANRHLGTEAFF,TRBV7-8,TRBJ1-1,.,.
TGTGCCAGCAGTGACAGGGGGCCGTACGAGCAGTACTTC,CASSDRGPYEQYF,TRBV25-1,TRBJ2-7,.,TRBD1
TGTGCCAGCAGACAGGGGCCCCTCTACGAGCAGTACTTC,CASRQGPLYEQYF,TRBV27,TRBJ2-7,.,TRBD1
TGCAGCGTTGAAGGGTCGACCGAGGATCAGCCCCAGCATTTT,CSVEGSTEDQPQHF,TRBV29-1,TRBJ1-5,.,.
TGTGCCAGCAAAAAACTCAACGGGTATGGCTACACCTTC,CASKKLNGYGYTF,TRBV6-5,TRBJ1-2,.,.
TGTGCCAGCAGCTACCGGGACAGGGGGTCTATTAAGTACTTC,CASSYRDRGSIKYF,TRBV5-8,TRBJ2-7,.,TRBD1
TGCGCCAGCAGCCAAGCTCCTGAGCTCGAAGGCTACACCTTC,CASSQAPELEGYTF,TRBV4-1,TRBJ1-2,.,.
TGCTCCAGCAGCCACGAAACAGGGAGCCACACCGGGGAGCTGTTTTTT,CSSSHETGSHTGELFF,TRBV4-1,TRBJ2-2,.,.
TGTGCCAGCAGCTTGGGACAGAAGGAACGGATTGAAGCTTTCTTT,CASSLGQKERIEAFF,TRBV5-4,TRBJ1-1,.,.
TGTGCCAGCAGCCCACAGGGGATTCAAGACGAGCAGTACTTC,CASSPQGIQDEQYF,TRBV6-1,TRBJ2-7,.,TRBD1
TGTGCCAGCAGCTTGGGACTAGCGGGGTTCCCGTACTTC,CASSLGLAGFPYF,TRBV5-6,TRBJ2-7,.,TRBD2
TGTGCCAGCAGTTCCTGGGGACAGGGGGCTGGGCGGGCCTATGGCTACACCTTC,CASSSWGQGAGRAYGYTF,TRBV28,TRBJ1-2,.,TRBD1
TGTGCCAGCAGGGCCCTTACCCCACAGGACGCTAGCGGGGGGACTTACAATGAGCAGTTCTTC,CASRALTPQDASGGTYNEQFF,TRBV2,TRBJ2-1,.,TRBD2
TGTGCCAGCAGTTCGGTCCCCGGGACAGGGAGCCCGTCCCTAAATAATTCACCCCTCCACTTT,CASSSVPGTGSPSLNNSPLHF,TRBV27,TRBJ1-6,.,TRBD1
TGTGCCAGCAGCCGACAATCCCGTAACTTCCTAGCGGAGAGCTCCTACGAGCAGTACTTC,CASSRQSRNFLAESSYEQYF,TRBV4-2,TRBJ2-7,.,TRBD2
TGTGCCAGCAGTTACGCCGGAGAGGCCACTGAAGCTTTCTTT,CASSYAGEATEAFF,TRBV6-6,TRBJ1-1,.,.
TGTGCCACCAGCAGGCCCTCAGTCTTGATGAACACTGAAGCTTTCTTT,CATSRPSVLMNTEAFF,TRBV15,TRBJ1-1,.,.
TGTGCCATCCAGGGGGCGCGCACCGGGGAGCTGTTTTTT,CAIQGARTGELFF,TRBV27,TRBJ2-2,.,TRBD1
TGTGCCAGTAGTATCCTGCGCAGGAAGGGCAATCAGCCCCAGCATTTT,CASSILRRKGNQPQHF,TRBV19,TRBJ1-5,.,.
TGTGCCAGCACCCCTGGTCCAGGGAAGGATGGCTACACCTTC,CASTPGPGKDGYTF,TRBV6-1,TRBJ1-2,.,.
TGTGCCAGCAGTACCCCAGGGTTGGGTGGCTACACCTTC,CASSTPGLGGYTF,TRBV6-5,TRBJ1-2,.,.
TGTGCCAGCAGCCCACGGGCCGTCCAGGGGTACGAGCACGAGCAGTACTTC,CASSPRAVQGYEHEQYF,TRBV7-6,TRBJ2-7,.,.
TGTGCCAGCAGTGAATACAGGTCACCCCTCCACTTT,CASSEYRSPLHF,TRBV25-1,TRBJ1-6,.,.
TGTGCCAGTAGTATAGTGGTGGACAACCAAGAGACCCAGTACTTC,CASSIVVDNQETQYF,TRBV19,TRBJ2-5,.,.
TGTGCCAGCTCACCACCGTGGGTCAACAGACCGGACAACAACTATGGCTACACCTTC,CASSPPWVNRPDNNYGYTF,TRBV18,TRBJ1-2,once,.
TGCGCCAGCAGCTTCTCTTCCTCTGGGGCCAACGTCCTGACTTTC,CASSFSSSGANVLTF,TRBV5-1,TRBJ2-6,.,.
TGTGCCAGCAGTAATACAGGGTCCCCCCTCCACTTT,CASSNTGSPLHF,TRBV2,TRBJ1-6,.,.
TGTGCCAGCAGCTTGAGCGGACGGAGGCGAATCGGCTACACCTTC,CASSLSGRRRIGYTF,TRBV7-2,TRBJ1-2,.,.
TGTGCCAGCAGCCGACCAGACAGGGGCACATATGGCTACACCTTC,CASSRPDRGTYGYTF,TRBV11-1,TRBJ1-2,once,TRBD1
TGTGCCAGCAGTTTAGACAGGACTAGCTCTGGAAACACCATATATTTT,CASSLDRTSSGNTIYF,TRBV28,TRBJ1-3,.,.
TGCGCCAGCAGCTTGGATCGGGGCAACGTCCTGACTTTC,CASSLDRGNVLTF,TRBV5-1,TRBJ2-6,.,.
TGTGCCAGTAGTCATGGGGGGTCCGAGCAGTACTTC,CASSHGGSEQYF,TRBV19,TRBJ2-7,once,.
TGTGCCAGCAGGGGGACAGGGGGCTACGAAAAACTGTTTTTT,CASRGTGGYEKLFF,TRBV28,TRBJ1-4,.,TRBD1
TGTGCCATCGGGGCCCTAGCGGGGGGGCTGGCAGATACGCAGTATTTT,CAIGALAGGLADTQYF,TRBV28,TRBJ2-3,.,TRBD2
TGTGCCAGCAGTGAAGAAGGGATCGAGGGTTGTGGCTACACCTTC,CASSEEGIEGCGYTF,TRBV6-1,TRBJ1-2,.,.
TGTGCCAGCACGGTCGACGGGTTTTCCTACGAGCAGTACTTC,CASTVDGFSYEQYF,TRBV28,TRBJ2-7,.,.